The rows below give T cell receptor beta chains drawn from one sample of a study of OX40 agonist ivuxolimab in advanced cancers. Using immunoSEQ multiplex PCR, the repertoire was profiled, and TCRdb retains in-frame clones only, with some absent. The sample contains approximately 98,000 clones, approximately 80% of which appear only once. This material consisted of CD4+ or CD8+ T cells sorted from blood, taken in a trial of the OX40 agonist ivuxolimab. Receptors were obtained from an adult with an advanced solid tumor such as melanoma, head and neck, liver or kidney cancer. The CDR3 runs from the conserved cysteine through the conserved F or W. Fields, in order: V gene, D gene, J gene, clone size, CDR3 DNA, CDR3 protein. The D gene is left open where the match is weak. Clone size is shown for a subset of rows, as once, few, many or a class of expanded clone.

TRBV5-1	TRBD2	TRBJ2-1	.	TGCGCCAGCAGATCGGGACTAGCGGGAGAGGTAGATGAGCAGTTCTTC	CASRSGLAGEVDEQFF
TRBV11-1	TRBD1	TRBJ2-6	.	TGTGCCAGCCACTCCGGGCAGGGGGCCTACTCTGGGGCCAACGTCCTGACTTTC	CASHSGQGAYSGANVLTF
TRBV27	.	TRBJ1-2	.	TGTGCCAGCAGTTTTGGGGGGGCGCGTGGAAACTATGGCTACACCTTC	CASSFGGARGNYGYTF
TRBV7-2	TRBD2	TRBJ2-3	.	TGTGCCAGCAGCCCGACTAGCGGGACCGGGAGGGATACGCAGTATTTT	CASSPTSGTGRDTQYF
TRBV2	TRBD1	TRBJ1-1	few	TGTGCCAGCCGGACAGGGAACACTGAAGCTTTCTTT	CASRTGNTEAFF
TRBV4-3	.	TRBJ2-3	.	TGCGCCAGCAGCCAAGATGGGGGTGGCACAGATACGCAGTATTTT	CASSQDGGGTDTQYF
TRBV11-2	TRBD2	TRBJ2-1	.	TGTGCCAGCAGCTCCCAGGCTAGCGGGGGGGCCTCCTACAATGAGCAGTTCTTC	CASSSQASGGASYNEQFF
TRBV11-2	.	TRBJ1-1	.	TGTGCCAGCAGCTTATCGGGGGGTGAAGCTTTCTTT	CASSLSGGEAFF
TRBV19	.	TRBJ2-3	.	TGTGCCAGTAGTATTTTTATCGCGGCAGATACGCAGTATTTT	CASSIFIAADTQYF
TRBV5-6	.	TRBJ1-2	.	TGTGCCAGCAGCTTGGCCGGGGATGGCTACACCTTC	CASSLAGDGYTF
TRBV5-1	.	TRBJ1-2	.	TGCGCCAGCAGCTTGGATGACTATGGCTACACCTTC	CASSLDDYGYTF
TRBV7-2	.	TRBJ1-2	once	TGTGCCAGCAGCTCCGACGGAAGAGGGGGCTACACCTTC	CASSSDGRGGYTF
TRBV9	.	TRBJ2-7	.	TGTGCCAGCAGCCCCAGGGCGGGGAGCTCCTACGAGCAGTACTTC	CASSPRAGSSYEQYF
TRBV28	.	TRBJ1-1	.	TGTGCCAGCAAAGTTGGGAAGGGGGAAGCTTTCTTT	CASKVGKGEAFF
TRBV19	.	TRBJ1-5	.	TGTGCCAGTAGTATAGTCCCAATTCTTCCAAATCAGCCCCAGCATTTT	CASSIVPILPNQPQHF
TRBV11-2	TRBD2	TRBJ2-7	.	TGTGCCAGCAGCCTAAGGGGGGCGCCGGGACTAGGGGGGTTGTACGAGCAGTACTTC	CASSLRGAPGLGGLYEQYF
TRBV25-1	.	TRBJ2-5	.	TGTGCCAGCATAACCCCGGCAGAGACCCAGTACTTC	CASITPAETQYF
TRBV29-1	.	TRBJ2-1	.	TGCAGCGTTGAAGACTGGGGGGATGAGCAGTTCTTC	CSVEDWGDEQFF
TRBV7-2	TRBD2	TRBJ2-1	.	TGTGCCAGCAGCTTTCTGCCGGGACTAGCGGGGGGGACCCAGCAGTTCTTC	CASSFLPGLAGGTQQFF
TRBV2	.	TRBJ1-1	.	TGTGCCAGCAGCGTCAGGGGCACTGAAGCTTTCTTT	CASSVRGTEAFF
TRBV5-1	.	TRBJ1-3	.	TGCGCCAGCAGCTTGGTGGGCAGGGGAAACACCATATATTTT	CASSLVGRGNTIYF
TRBV7-3	.	TRBJ2-7	.	TGTGCCAGCAGCCCCACCGGGTCCCCCTCCTACGAGCAGTACTTC	CASSPTGSPSYEQYF
TRBV29-1	.	TRBJ2-7	.	TGCAGCACATGGGACGGGACCTACGAGCAGTACTTC	CSTWDGTYEQYF
TRBV29-1	TRBD2	TRBJ2-1	once	TGCAGCGTTGAAGAAAATAGCGGGGTCGGTACCTACAATGAGCAGTTCTTC	CSVEENSGVGTYNEQFF
TRBV7-8	.	TRBJ2-3	.	TGTGCCAGCAACCCAAGGGGGGGCATGACAGATACGCAGTATTTT	CASNPRGGMTDTQYF
TRBV27	.	TRBJ1-1	.	TGTGCCAGCAGTTCCCGAGGTGGGCGGAACACTGAAGCTTTCTTT	CASSSRGGRNTEAFF
TRBV5-6	.	TRBJ1-5	once	TGTGCCAGCAGCTCCGGGAGGGGTTGGGGCAATCAGCCCCAGCATTTT	CASSSGRGWGNQPQHF
TRBV5-4	.	TRBJ1-3	.	TGTGCCAGCAGCCCCGGGGCCGACTCTGGAAACACCATATATTTT	CASSPGADSGNTIYF
TRBV4-3	.	TRBJ2-3	many	TGCGCCAGCAGCCGCCAGGGGGAGGCAGATACGCAGTATTTT	CASSRQGEADTQYF
TRBV4-3	.	TRBJ2-7	.	TGCGCCAGCAGCCAAGGGTCGGGACTTGTCTACGAGCAGTACTTC	CASSQGSGLVYEQYF
TRBV5-1	.	TRBJ2-1	.	TGCGCCAGCAGCTTTCTATTACAGGACAATGAGCAGTTCTTC	CASSFLLQDNEQFF
TRBV6-4	.	TRBJ1-6	once	TGTGCCAGCAGTGACACCCTATCCTATAATTCACCCCTCCACTTT	CASSDTLSYNSPLHF
TRBV28	TRBD1	TRBJ1-3	.	TGTGCCAGCAGTTTAAGAGGGGGCGTTGGAAACACCATATATTTT	CASSLRGGVGNTIYF
TRBV19	.	TRBJ1-1	.	TGTGCCAGTAGCCTCTTGGGAGTTACAGGGAACACTGAAGCTTTCTTT	CASSLLGVTGNTEAFF
TRBV6-1	TRBD1	TRBJ2-3	.	TGTGCCAGCAGTGAACGGTGGGACAGGGGGTTGGGGGTTACGCAGTATTTT	CASSERWDRGLGVTQYF
TRBV25-1	TRBD1	TRBJ2-2	once	TGTGCCAGCAGTGCCGGGACAGTAGGCGGTTTAACCGGGGAGCTGTTTTTT	CASSAGTVGGLTGELFF
TRBV6-5	.	TRBJ1-5	.	TGTGCCAGCAGTTACTCTAACACCAATCAGCCCCAGCATTTT	CASSYSNTNQPQHF
TRBV27	TRBD2	TRBJ2-3	.	TGTGCCAGCAGTTTCTCCAGACTAGCGGGAAGCACAGATACGCAGTATTTT	CASSFSRLAGSTDTQYF
TRBV29-1	TRBD1	TRBJ1-1	.	TGCAGCGTTGAAGATCCGGGACAGGGGGCATGGAACACTGAAGCTTTCTTT	CSVEDPGQGAWNTEAFF
TRBV19	.	TRBJ1-1	.	TGTGCCAGTAGTATCACACAGAAGACTGAAGCTTTCTTT	CASSITQKTEAFF
TRBV27	.	TRBJ2-3	.	TGTGCCAGCACGACCGATACAGGGAGGCGTGGCACAGATACGCAGTATTTT	CASTTDTGRRGTDTQYF
TRBV4-1	TRBD1	TRBJ1-3	.	TGCGCCAGCAGCCAGGCTGGACAGGGCCCTCTCTCTGGAAACACCATATATTTT	CASSQAGQGPLSGNTIYF
TRBV7-9	.	TRBJ2-5	.	TGTGCCAGCAGCTCCCCAGGGACGAGGGGGACCCAGTACTTC	CASSSPGTRGTQYF